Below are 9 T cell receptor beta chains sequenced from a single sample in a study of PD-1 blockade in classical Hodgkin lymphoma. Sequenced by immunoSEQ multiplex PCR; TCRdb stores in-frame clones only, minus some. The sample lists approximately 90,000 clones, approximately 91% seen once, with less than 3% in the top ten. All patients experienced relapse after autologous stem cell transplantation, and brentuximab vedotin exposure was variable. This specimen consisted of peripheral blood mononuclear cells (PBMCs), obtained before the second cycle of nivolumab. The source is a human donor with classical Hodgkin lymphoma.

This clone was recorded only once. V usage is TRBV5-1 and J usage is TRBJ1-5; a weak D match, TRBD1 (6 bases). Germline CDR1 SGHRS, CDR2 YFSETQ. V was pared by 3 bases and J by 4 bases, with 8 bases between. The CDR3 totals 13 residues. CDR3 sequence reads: CASSSDRNQPQHF. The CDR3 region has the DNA TGCGCCAGCAGCTCAGACAGGAATCAGCCCCAGCATTTT.

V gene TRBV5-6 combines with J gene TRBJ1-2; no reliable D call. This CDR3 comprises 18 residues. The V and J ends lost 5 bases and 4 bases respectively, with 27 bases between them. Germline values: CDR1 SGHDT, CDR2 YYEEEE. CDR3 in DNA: TGTGCCAGCAGGCCCCGGGTTATCAGCCCCCGCCGTCCCTATGGCTACACCTTC. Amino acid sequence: CASRPRVISPRRPYGYTF.

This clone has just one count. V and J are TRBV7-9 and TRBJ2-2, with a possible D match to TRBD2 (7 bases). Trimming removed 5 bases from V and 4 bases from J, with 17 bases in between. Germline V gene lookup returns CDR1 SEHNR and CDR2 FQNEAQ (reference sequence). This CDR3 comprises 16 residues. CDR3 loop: CASSPSGGPGTGELFF. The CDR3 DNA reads TGTGCCAGCAGCCCCTCCGGGGGGCCTGGCACCGGGGAGCTGTTTTTT. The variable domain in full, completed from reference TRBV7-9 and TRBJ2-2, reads DTGVSQNPRHKITKRGQNVTFRCDPISEHNRLYWYRQTLGQGPEFLTYFQNEAQLEKSRLLSDRFSAERPKGSFSTLEIQRTEQGDSAMYLCASSPSGGPGTGELFFGEGSRLTVL.

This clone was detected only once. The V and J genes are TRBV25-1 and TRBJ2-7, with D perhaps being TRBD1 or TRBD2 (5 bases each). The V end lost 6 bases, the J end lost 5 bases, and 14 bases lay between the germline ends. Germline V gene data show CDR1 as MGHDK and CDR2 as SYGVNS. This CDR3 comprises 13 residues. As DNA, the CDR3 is TGTGCCAGCAGCTGGGCAGGGACCCACGAGCAGTACTTC. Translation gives CASSWAGTHEQYF.

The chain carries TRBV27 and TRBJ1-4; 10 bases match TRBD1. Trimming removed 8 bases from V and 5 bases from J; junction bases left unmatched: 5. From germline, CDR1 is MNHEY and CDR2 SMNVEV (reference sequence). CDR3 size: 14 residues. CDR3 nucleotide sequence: TGTGCCAGCGGCCGGACAGGGGGGAATGAAAAACTGTTTTTT. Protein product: CASGRTGGNEKLFF.

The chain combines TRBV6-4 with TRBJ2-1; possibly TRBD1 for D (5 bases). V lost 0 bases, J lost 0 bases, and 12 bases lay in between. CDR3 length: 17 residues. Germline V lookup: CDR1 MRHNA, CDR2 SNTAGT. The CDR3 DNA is TGTGCCAGCAGTGACTCGAAGAGGCAGGGCTCCTACAATGAGCAGTTCTTC. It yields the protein CASSDSKRQGSYNEQFF.

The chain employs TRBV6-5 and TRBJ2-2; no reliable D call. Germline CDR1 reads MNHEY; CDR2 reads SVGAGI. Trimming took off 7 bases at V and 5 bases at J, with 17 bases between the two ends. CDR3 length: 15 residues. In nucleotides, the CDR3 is TGTGCCAGCAAGATGGTACGCGGTCGGACCGGGGAGCTGTTTTTT. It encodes CASKMVRGRTGELFF.

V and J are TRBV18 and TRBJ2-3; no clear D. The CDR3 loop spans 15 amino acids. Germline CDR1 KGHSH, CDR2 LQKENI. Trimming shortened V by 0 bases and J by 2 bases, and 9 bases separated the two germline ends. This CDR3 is CASSPPPDLTDTQYF. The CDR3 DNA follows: TGTGCCAGCTCACCACCCCCGGACCTCACAGATACGCAGTATTTT.

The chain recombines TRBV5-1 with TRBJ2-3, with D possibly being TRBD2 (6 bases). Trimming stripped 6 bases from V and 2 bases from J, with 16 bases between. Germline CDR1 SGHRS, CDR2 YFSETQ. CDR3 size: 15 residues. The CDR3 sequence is CASTSGGSFTDTQYF. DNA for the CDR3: TGCGCCAGCACGTCCGGGGGATCTTTCACAGATACGCAGTATTTT.